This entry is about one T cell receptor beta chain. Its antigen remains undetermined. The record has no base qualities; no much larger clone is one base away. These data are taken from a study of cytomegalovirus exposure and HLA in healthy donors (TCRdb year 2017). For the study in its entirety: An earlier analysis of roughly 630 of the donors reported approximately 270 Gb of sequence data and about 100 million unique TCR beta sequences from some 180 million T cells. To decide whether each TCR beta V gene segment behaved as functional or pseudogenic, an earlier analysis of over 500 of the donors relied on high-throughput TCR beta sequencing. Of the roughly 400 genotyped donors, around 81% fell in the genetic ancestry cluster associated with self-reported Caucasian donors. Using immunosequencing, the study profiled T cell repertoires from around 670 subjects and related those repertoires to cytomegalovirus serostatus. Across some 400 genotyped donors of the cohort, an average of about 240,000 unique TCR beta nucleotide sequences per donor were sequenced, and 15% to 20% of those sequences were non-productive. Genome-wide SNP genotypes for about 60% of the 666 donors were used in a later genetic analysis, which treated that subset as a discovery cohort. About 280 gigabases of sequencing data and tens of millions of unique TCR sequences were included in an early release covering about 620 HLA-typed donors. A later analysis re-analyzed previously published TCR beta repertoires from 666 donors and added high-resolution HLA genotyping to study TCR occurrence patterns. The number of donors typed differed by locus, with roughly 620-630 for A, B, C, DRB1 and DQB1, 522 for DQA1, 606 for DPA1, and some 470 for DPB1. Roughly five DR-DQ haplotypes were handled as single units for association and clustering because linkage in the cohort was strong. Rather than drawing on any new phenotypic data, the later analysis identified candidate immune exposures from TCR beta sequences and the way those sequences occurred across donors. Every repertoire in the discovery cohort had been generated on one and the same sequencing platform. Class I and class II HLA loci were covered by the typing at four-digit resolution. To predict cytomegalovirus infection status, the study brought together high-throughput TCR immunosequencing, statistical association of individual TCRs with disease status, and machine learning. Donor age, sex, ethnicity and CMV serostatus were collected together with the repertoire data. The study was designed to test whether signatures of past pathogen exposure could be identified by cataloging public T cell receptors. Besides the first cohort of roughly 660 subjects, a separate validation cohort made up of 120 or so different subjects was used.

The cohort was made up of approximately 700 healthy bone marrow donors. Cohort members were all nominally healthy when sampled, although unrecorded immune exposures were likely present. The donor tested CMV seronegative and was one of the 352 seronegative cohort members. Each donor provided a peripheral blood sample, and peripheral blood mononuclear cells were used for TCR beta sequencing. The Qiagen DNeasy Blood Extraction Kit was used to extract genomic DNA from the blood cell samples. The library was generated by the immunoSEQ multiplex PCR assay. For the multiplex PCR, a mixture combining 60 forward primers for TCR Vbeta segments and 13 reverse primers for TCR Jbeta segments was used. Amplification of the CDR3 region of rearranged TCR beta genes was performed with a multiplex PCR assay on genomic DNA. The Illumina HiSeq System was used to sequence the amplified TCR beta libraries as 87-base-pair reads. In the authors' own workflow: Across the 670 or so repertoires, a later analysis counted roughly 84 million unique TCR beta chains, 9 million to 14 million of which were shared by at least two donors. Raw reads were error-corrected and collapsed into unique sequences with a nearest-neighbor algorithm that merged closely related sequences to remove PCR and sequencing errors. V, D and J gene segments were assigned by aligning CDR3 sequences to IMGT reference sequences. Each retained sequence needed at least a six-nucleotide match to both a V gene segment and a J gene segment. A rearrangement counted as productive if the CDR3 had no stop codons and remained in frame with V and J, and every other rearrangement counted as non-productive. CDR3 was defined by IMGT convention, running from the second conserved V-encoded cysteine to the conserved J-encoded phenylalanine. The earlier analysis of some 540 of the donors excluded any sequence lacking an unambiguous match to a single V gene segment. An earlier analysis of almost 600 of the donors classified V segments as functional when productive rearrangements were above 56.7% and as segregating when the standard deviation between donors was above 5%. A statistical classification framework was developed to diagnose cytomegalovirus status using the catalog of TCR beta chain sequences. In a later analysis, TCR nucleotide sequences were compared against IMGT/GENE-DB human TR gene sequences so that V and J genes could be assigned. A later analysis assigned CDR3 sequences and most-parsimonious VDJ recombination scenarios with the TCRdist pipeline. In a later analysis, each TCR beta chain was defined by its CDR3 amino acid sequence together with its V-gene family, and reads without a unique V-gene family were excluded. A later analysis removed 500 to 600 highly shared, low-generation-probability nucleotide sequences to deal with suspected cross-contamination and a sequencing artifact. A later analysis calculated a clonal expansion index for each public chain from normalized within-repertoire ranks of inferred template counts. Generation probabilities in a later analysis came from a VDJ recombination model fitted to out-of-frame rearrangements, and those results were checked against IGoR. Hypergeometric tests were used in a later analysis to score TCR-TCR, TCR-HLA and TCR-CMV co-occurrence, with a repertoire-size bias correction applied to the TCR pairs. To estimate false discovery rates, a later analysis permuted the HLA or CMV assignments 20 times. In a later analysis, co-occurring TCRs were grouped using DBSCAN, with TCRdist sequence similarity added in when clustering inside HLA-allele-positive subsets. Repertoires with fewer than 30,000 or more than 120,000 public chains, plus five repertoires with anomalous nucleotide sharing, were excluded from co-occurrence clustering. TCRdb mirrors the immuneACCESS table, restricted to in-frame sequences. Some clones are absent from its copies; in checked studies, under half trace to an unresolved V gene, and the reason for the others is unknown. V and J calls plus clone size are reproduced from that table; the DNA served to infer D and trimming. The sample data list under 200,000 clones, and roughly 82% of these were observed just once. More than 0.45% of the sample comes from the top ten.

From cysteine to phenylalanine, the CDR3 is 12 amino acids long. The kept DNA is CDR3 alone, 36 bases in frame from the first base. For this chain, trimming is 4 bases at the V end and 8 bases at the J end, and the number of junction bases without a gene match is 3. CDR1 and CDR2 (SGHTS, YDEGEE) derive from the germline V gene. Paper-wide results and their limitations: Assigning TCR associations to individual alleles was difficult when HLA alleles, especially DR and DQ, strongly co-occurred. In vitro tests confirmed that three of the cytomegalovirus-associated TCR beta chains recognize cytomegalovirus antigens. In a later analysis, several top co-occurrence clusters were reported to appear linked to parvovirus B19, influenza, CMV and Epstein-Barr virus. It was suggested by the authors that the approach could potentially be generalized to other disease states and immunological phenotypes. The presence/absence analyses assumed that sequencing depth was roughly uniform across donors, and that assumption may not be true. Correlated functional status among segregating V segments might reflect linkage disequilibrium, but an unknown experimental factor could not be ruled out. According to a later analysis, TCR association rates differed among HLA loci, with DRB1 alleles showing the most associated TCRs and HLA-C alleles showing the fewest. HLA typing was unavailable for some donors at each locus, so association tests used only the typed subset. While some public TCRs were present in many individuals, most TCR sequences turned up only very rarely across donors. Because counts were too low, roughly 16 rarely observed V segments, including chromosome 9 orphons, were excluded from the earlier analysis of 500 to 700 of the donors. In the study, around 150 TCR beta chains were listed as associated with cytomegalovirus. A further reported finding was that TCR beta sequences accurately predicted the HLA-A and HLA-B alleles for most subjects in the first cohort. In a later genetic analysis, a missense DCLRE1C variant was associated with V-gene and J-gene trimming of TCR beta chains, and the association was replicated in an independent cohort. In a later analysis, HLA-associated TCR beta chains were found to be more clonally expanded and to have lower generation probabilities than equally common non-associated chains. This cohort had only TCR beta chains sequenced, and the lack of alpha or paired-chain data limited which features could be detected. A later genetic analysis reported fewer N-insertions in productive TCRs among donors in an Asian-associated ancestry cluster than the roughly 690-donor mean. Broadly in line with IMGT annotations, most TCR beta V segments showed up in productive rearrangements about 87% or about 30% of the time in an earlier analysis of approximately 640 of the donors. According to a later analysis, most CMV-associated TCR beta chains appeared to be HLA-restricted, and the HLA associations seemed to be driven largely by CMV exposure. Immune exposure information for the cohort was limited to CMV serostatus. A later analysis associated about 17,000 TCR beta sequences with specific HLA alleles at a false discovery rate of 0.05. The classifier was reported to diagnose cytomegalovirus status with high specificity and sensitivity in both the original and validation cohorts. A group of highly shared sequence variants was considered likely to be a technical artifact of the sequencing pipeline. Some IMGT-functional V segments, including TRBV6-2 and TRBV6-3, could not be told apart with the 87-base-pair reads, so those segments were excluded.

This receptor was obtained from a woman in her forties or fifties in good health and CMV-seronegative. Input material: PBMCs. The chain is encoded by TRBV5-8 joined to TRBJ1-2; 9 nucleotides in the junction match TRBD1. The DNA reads TGTGCCAGCAGCAGGACAGGGGACGGCTACACCTTC. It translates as CASSRTGDGYTF.